A selection of T cell receptor beta chains follows, all from one sample in a study of Ad26.COV2.S vaccination and SARS-CoV-2 variants. The method was immunoSEQ multiplex PCR; TCRdb's version includes in-frame clones alone and lacks a portion of them. The sample lists roughly 390,000 clones, 70% to 90% seen once, with approximately 3.7% in the top ten. Sequences were derived from peripheral blood, sampled in a trial of Ad26.COV2.S vaccine versus placebo. All receptors come from a person aged 18-60 years who received the Ad26.COV2.S COVID-19 vaccine or a placebo. Each CDR3 is given with its conserved first and last residue. A D gene is named only where the DNA matches it firmly. Not every row has a clone size; where given, it reads once, few, many or a size class.

d_call	clone_size	j_call	v_call	cdr3_nt	cdr3_aa
TRBD1	once	TRBJ1-2	TRBV19	TGTGCCAGTCGATCCCGGGACAGGGACTATGGCTACACCTTC	CASRSRDRDYGYTF
NA	NA	TRBJ2-1	TRBV12-3/TRBV12-4	TGTGCCAGCAGTTTTATGAGGGGCGGTGAGCAGTTCTTC	CASSFMRGGEQFF
NA	NA	TRBJ1-4	TRBV27	TGTGCCAGCAGTCCCTACGGCAGGGCAACTAATGAAAAACTGTTTTTT	CASSPYGRATNEKLFF
NA	NA	TRBJ2-5	TRBV7-6	TGTGCCAGCAGCTTAGGTGGGGGCCGCCAAGAGACCCAGTACTTC	CASSLGGGRQETQYF
NA	NA	TRBJ1-1	TRBV20-1	TGCAGTGCTTGTGACAGACGGTTGGGCACTGAAGCTTTCTTT	CSACDRRLGTEAFF
NA	NA	TRBJ1-1	TRBV11-3	TGTGCCAGCAGCTTAGGGGGGGCTATGAACACTGAAGCTTTCTTT	CASSLGGAMNTEAFF
NA	NA	TRBJ2-7	TRBV11-2	TGTGCCAGCAGCCCAAGATCCTTTTTGGGCCTCAGTTCCGAGCAGTACTTC	CASSPRSFLGLSSEQYF
TRBD1	NA	TRBJ2-1	TRBV7-9	TGTGCCAGCAGCCCCTTGGACAGGGTCTCCTACAATGAGCAGTTCTTC	CASSPLDRVSYNEQFF
NA	NA	TRBJ2-5	TRBV7-7	TGTGCTAGCAGCCTAGACAGATTCCAAGAGACCCAGTACTTC	CASSLDRFQETQYF
TRBD1	NA	TRBJ1-2	TRBV7-8	TGTGCCAGCAGCTTAGTAGCCCCTGGACAGGCTAACTATGGCTACACCTTC	CASSLVAPGQANYGYTF
NA	NA	TRBJ1-5	TRBV30	TGTGCCTGGAGTGTAAGAGGTCAGCCCCAGCATTTT	CAWSVRGQPQHF
NA	NA	TRBJ1-1	TRBV3-1/TRBV3-2	TGTGCCAGCAGCCTGCTGGGGGGTAACACTGAAGCTTTCTTT	CASSLLGGNTEAFF
NA	NA	TRBJ1-1	TRBV12-3/TRBV12-4	TGTGCCAGCAGAGCCGATGTGGGCACTGAAGCTTTCTTT	CASRADVGTEAFF
TRBD1	NA	TRBJ1-2	TRBV29-1	TGCAGCGTTGAGAAGGGGGCGCGTTCAGATGGCTACACCTTC	CSVEKGARSDGYTF
NA	NA	TRBJ2-5	TRBV29-1	TGCAGCGTTCGACTAGACGAAGAGACCCAGTACTTC	CSVRLDEETQYF
NA	NA	TRBJ2-7	TRBV19	TGTGCCAGTAGTATAGAGGGCAACTACTACGAGCAGTACTTC	CASSIEGNYYEQYF
NA	NA	TRBJ2-7	TRBV15	TGTGCCACCAGCAGAGAGCTAGGCTCCTACGAGCAGTACTTC	CATSRELGSYEQYF
NA	NA	TRBJ2-7	TRBV19	TGTGCCAGTAGTAGCCAGGACAGCTACGAGCAGTACTTC	CASSSQDSYEQYF
NA	once	TRBJ1-1	TRBV29-1	TGCAGCGTTGAAGAATTTCGGGGTGATGAAGCTTTCTTT	CSVEEFRGDEAFF
NA	once	TRBJ1-4	TRBV30	TGTGCCTGGAGTGTACCCCTGGGCCTGAATAATGAAAAACTGTTTTTT	CAWSVPLGLNNEKLFF
TRBD1	NA	TRBJ2-7	TRBV5-1	TGCGCCAGCAGCCTCGGACAGGGGAAAGGATCCTACGAGCAGTACTTC	CASSLGQGKGSYEQYF
NA	NA	TRBJ2-7	TRBV21-1	TGTGCCAGCAGCACAAGGGCGACAGGTAGACTCTACGAGCAGTACTTC	CASSTRATGRLYEQYF
NA	NA	TRBJ1-5	TRBV20-1	TGCAGTGCTAGTCCGGGGGCTGTGAATCAGCCCCAGCATTTT	CSASPGAVNQPQHF
NA	NA	TRBJ2-2	TRBV28	TGTGCCAGCAGTAGCCCAGGGAGGACAGCGAACACCGGGGAGCTGTTTTTT	CASSSPGRTANTGELFF
TRBD1	NA	TRBJ2-5	TRBV27	TGTGCCAGCAGACCCTGGACAGGGGGGTTGGAGACCCAGTACTTC	CASRPWTGGLETQYF
NA	NA	TRBJ1-2	TRBV18	TGTGCCAGCTCACCAGCAACGGGACTTCACAACTATGGCTACACCTTC	CASSPATGLHNYGYTF
NA	once	TRBJ1-1	TRBV15	TGTGCCACCAGCTCCTCGGGAGTCGGAGGCACTGAAGCTTTCTTT	CATSSSGVGGTEAFF
NA	once	TRBJ2-7	TRBV6-2/TRBV6-3	TGTGCCAGCAGCTCTCCAGGGGCCGGGAAGTACGAGCAGTACTTC	CASSSPGAGKYEQYF
NA	NA	TRBJ2-3	TRBV5-4	TGTGCCAGCAGCTTGGCCGTGGCTTCAGATACGCAGTATTTT	CASSLAVASDTQYF
TRBD2	NA	TRBJ2-5	TRBV24-1	TGTGCCACCAGTGATTCCCAGCGGGGGTTCCAAGAGACCCAGTACTTC	CATSDSQRGFQETQYF
NA	NA	TRBJ1-1	TRBV4-1	TGCGCCAGCAGCCAAGTTTTGGTCCTGACTGAAGCTTTCTTT	CASSQVLVLTEAFF
TRBD1	NA	TRBJ1-2	TRBV30	TGTGCCTGGAACAGGGGCGACTATGGCTACACCTTC	CAWNRGDYGYTF
NA	NA	TRBJ2-5	TRBV7-2	TGTGCCAGCAGCCCGCAAGAGACCCAGTACTTC	CASSPQETQYF
NA	NA	TRBJ1-1	TRBV27	TGTGCCAGCAGTTTATCCCAGAATTTGAACACTGAAGCTTTCTTT	CASSLSQNLNTEAFF
TRBD2	NA	TRBJ2-5	TRBV4-1	TGCGCCAGCGGGGCTAGCGGGGGGGAGACCCAGTACTTC	CASGASGGETQYF
TRBD1	NA	TRBJ1-4	TRBV7-8	TGTGCCAGCAGCTCTCACAGGGGACTGGCTAATGAAAAACTGTTTTTT	CASSSHRGLANEKLFF
NA	NA	TRBJ2-7	TRBV5-1	TGCGCCAGCAGCCCTGATGCACAATGGGAGCAGTACTTC	CASSPDAQWEQYF
NA	NA	TRBJ2-7	TRBV6-5	TGTGCCAGCAGTTACGGGGGATTCGACGAGCAGTACTTC	CASSYGGFDEQYF
TRBD1	NA	TRBJ1-1	TRBV6-5	TGTGCCAGCAGTAAAACCGGGACAGGGGCAGAAGCTTTCTTT	CASSKTGTGAEAFF
NA	NA	TRBJ2-1	TRBV18	TGTGCCAGCTCACCATCGGCAGGTATCATCTATGAGCAGTTCTTC	CASSPSAGIIYEQFF
NA	NA	TRBJ1-2	TRBV27	TGTGCCAGCAGTTTGAACCGGGGAGGAAGTAGTAACTATGGCTACACCTTC	CASSLNRGGSSNYGYTF
NA	NA	TRBJ1-2	TRBV19	TGTGCCAGTAATACTCCCGGAGGGGCGGGATTGTCTGGCTACACCTTC	CASNTPGGAGLSGYTF
NA	NA	TRBJ2-2	TRBV11-2	TGTGCCAGCAGCTTAGATCGGAACAATCCTCCGAGGCGGCTGTTTTTT	CASSLDRNNPPRRLFF
NA	NA	TRBJ2-6	TRBV19	TGTGCCAGTTTTGGGGTCTCTGGGGCCAACGTCCTGACTTTC	CASFGVSGANVLTF
NA	NA	TRBJ1-6	TRBV25-1	TGTGCCAGCAGTGAATATTGGGCGGATAATAATTCACCCCTCCACTTT	CASSEYWADNNSPLHF
TRBD1	NA	TRBJ2-7	TRBV29-1	TGCAGCGTCGGTGGGACAGCCTACGAGCAGTACTTC	CSVGGTAYEQYF
NA	NA	TRBJ2-7	TRBV11-2	TGTGCCAGCAGCTTGCTGTCTACCTACGAGCAGTACTTC	CASSLLSTYEQYF
TRBD1	NA	TRBJ1-2	TRBV4-1	TGCGCCAGCAGCCGCAAACTAGGACAGGGGAACTATGGCTACACCTTC	CASSRKLGQGNYGYTF
NA	NA	TRBJ1-1	TRBV27	TGTGCCAGCAGGGGCCGTGTTCAGGGCACTGAAGCTTTCTTT	CASRGRVQGTEAFF
TRBD1	NA	TRBJ1-6	TRBV5-1	TGCGCCAGCAGCACCGGTCAGGGGGGATCCTATAATTCACCCCTCCACTTT	CASSTGQGGSYNSPLHF
NA	NA	TRBJ1-1	TRBV19	TGTGCCAGTAGTACCTCGGACAGCGAGGCGTACACTGAAGCTTTCTTT	CASSTSDSEAYTEAFF
NA	NA	TRBJ1-4	TRBV5-4	TGTGCCAGCAGCCCGGGGGGTAATGAAAAACTGTTTTTT	CASSPGGNEKLFF